The 3 T cell receptor beta chains given below trace back to one sample, sequenced in a study of cytomegalovirus exposure and HLA in healthy donors. The PCR ran on 60 Vbeta and 13 Jbeta primers. The protocol was immunoSEQ multiplex PCR, while the TCRdb copy is restricted to in-frame clones and leaves out a portion. This table holds around 170,000 clones, less than 80% found once. Sequenced: PBMCs. The receptors here all came from a woman aged 35 to 49 in good health and CMV-seronegative.

V usage is TRBV27 and J usage is TRBJ2-1; D gene ambiguous. V was clipped by 4 bases and J by 0 bases, with 7 bases between them. This CDR3 is built from 14 residues. Germline CDR1 MNHEY, CDR2 SMNVEV (reference sequence). CDR3 bases: TGTGCCAGCAGTTCGCTAAACTCCTACAATGAGCAGTTCTTC. Residues: CASSSLNSYNEQFF.

This rearrangement joins TRBV19 to TRBJ2-7, with D perhaps matching TRBD1 (6 bases). V lost 5 bases to trimming and J lost 3 bases, with 14 bases between them. The V gene's germline CDR1 is LNHDA and CDR2 SQIVND (reference sequence). CDR3 length: 14 amino acids. CDR3 in DNA: TGTGCCAGTAGTCTTACCGGGACACACTACGAGCAGTACTTC. Translating gives CASSLTGTHYEQYF.

The chain uses TRBV7-8 and TRBJ1-5; no clear D. Deletions cut 6 bases from V and 4 bases from J, with 10 bases between. Per the germline V gene, CDR1 is SGHVS and CDR2 is FQNEAQ. The CDR3 spans 13 residues. As DNA, the CDR3 is TGTGCCAGCAGGGGCAGGAATAATCAGCCCCAGCATTTT. Encoded protein: CASRGRNNQPQHF.